This T cell receptor beta chain was retrieved from a study of OX40 agonist ivuxolimab in advanced cancers. V lost 3 bases, J lost 5 bases, and 5 bases stayed unmatched. The CDR3 covers 14 residues. Per germline, CDR1 KGHSH and CDR2 LQKENI. This table comes from immunoSEQ multiplex PCR, and its TCRdb copy is limited to in-frame clones, with some not included. The sample shows about 60,000 clones, around four fifths of them seen only once. The sample consisted of CD4+ or CD8+ T cells sorted from blood, taken in a trial of the OX40 agonist ivuxolimab. The chain carries TRBV18 and TRBJ2-5, with 8 nucleotides matching TRBD2. The origin of this receptor is an adult with an advanced solid tumor such as melanoma, head and neck, liver or kidney cancer. The CDR3 DNA is TGTGCCAGCTCACCCCCCAGCGGGAGCGAGACCCAGTACTTC. Encoded protein: CASSPPSGSETQYF.